This T cell receptor beta chain came from a study of T cell responses to AZD1222 COVID-19 vaccine. Study-level findings and limits: No day 14 peak samples; only post-peak repertoires were characterized. The number of AZD1222 recipients seropositive at baseline was only five or six. Possibly, clonal diversity was underestimated; donors were largely white British and included more females. Spike-specific TCR breadth and depth grew following two AZD1222 doses.

Worth noting for this clone: Its antigen is unknown.

Profiling relied on immunoSEQ multiplex PCR, and the TCRdb table lists in-frame clones only, not all of them. The sample has more than 95,000 clones; about nine tenths are singletons. Germline values: CDR1 KGHDR, CDR2 SFDVKD. CDR3 length: 15 residues. Between the trimmed V and J ends, which lost 4 bases and 0 bases, there was a span of 9 bases. This clonotype originated in an adult in good health. The input for sequencing was peripheral blood, taken on day 0 of AZD1222 vaccination. J is TRBJ2-1 and V is TRBV24-1; D ambiguous. The CDR3 loop is CATSESANSYNEQFF. CDR3 DNA sequence: TGTGCCACCAGTGAGTCGGCAAACTCCTACAATGAGCAGTTCTTC.